Below are 5 T cell receptor beta chains sequenced from a single sample in a study of vaccination and CD4 T cells after COVID-19. The treatment here: approximately 10-day PBMC culture with coronavirus spike peptide pools or control peptides (ViraFEST assay). What these receptors recognize is not known. Sequenced with the Oncomine TCR Beta short-read assay was DNA taken from cultured CD4+ T cells. A single record per CDR3 protein comes from TCRdb applying MiXCR to the PCR reads. Counted here are around 7,900 distinct CDR3 sequences, about 70% occurring once; the ten biggest clones make up 16%. The sample was CD4+ T cells from blood, cultured in vitro. The receptor source for this set is a human donor who had recovered from COVID-19.

By frequency in the sample, this clonotype is large. The chain employs TRBV27 and TRBJ1-5, with a tentative D call TRBD1 (6 bases). The germline V and J ends were trimmed by 6 bases and 4 bases, with 19 bases remaining between them. The CDR3 spans 16 residues. From germline, CDR1 is MNHEY and CDR2 SMNVEV (reference sequence). For the CDR3, the DNA is TGTGCCAGCAGCCCTCTAGATCGGGGGGCTAATCAGCCCCAGCATTTT. Encoded protein: CASSPLDRGANQPQHF.

This chain links TRBV28 with TRBJ1-6; D is perhaps TRBD1 (5 bases). This CDR3 has 15 amino acids. The germline V gene has CDR1 MDHEN and CDR2 SYDVKM. V lost 6 bases to trimming and J lost 7 bases, with 16 bases between them. This CDR3 is CASRRTRGRNSPLHF. The CDR3 DNA sequence: TGTGCCAGCAGGCGGACAAGGGGAAGGAATTCACCCCTCCACTTT.

The gene calls are TRBV27 and TRBJ2-1, with 9 bases identical to TRBD2. V shed 1 base and J 5 bases; nucleotides not matched to a gene: 12. The CDR3 sequence is 18 residues long. Germline values: CDR1 MNHEY, CDR2 SMNVEV (reference sequence). This CDR3 is CASSLYSEVSGSNNEQFF. The CDR3 nucleotides read TGTGCCAGCAGTTTATATTCCGAGGTTAGCGGGAGTAACAATGAGCAGTTCTTC.

The V and J genes are TRBV11-3 and TRBJ2-7; D is uncertain. The CDR3 loop spans 16 amino acids. Germline V CDR1 and CDR2: SGHNT, YENEEA. The ends were cut back, 5 bases at V and 2 bases at J, with 19 bases in the middle. The CDR3 region is CASSPLCWRPTYEQYF. The CDR3 DNA follows: TGTGCCAGCAGCCCCCTCTGCTGGCGGCCCACCTACGAGCAGTACTTC.

The genes are TRBV6-1 and TRBJ2-5; TRBD1 agrees at 8 bases. The CDR3 spans 12 residues. Losses at the gene ends were 6 bases for V and 3 bases for J; bases not matched to a gene: 0. The germline V gene encodes CDR1 MNHNS and CDR2 SASEGT. The CDR3 sequence: CASRDREETQYF. In DNA, the CDR3 is TGTGCCAGCAGGGACAGGGAAGAGACCCAGTACTTC.